Listed below are T cell receptor beta chains from one sample, sequenced in a study of identical twins. TCRdb itself ran the 5' RACE reads through MiXCR, one entry per CDR3 protein. The sample holds fewer than 350,000 distinct CDR3 sequences, about 8% seen once. These records were also assigned to another study, of yellow fever vaccine responses in identical twins.

The specimen sequenced was memory (CD45RO+) T cells sorted from blood. The origin of the receptors is a woman under 30 in good health. The CDR3 runs from the conserved cysteine through the conserved F or W. Fields, in order: J gene, D gene, V gene, clone size, CDR3 DNA, CDR3 protein. D genes are given only for firm matches. Some rows mark clone size as missing; the rest say once, few, many or name a class of expanded clone.

TRBJ1-2 . TRBV28 few TGTGCCAGCAGTTTATTTGGGGATAGGGGCTACACCTTC CASSLFGDRGYTF
TRBJ1-1 . TRBV5-1 . TGCGCCAGCAAGCGGGAAAACACTGAAGCTTTCTTT CASKRENTEAFF
TRBJ2-7 TRBD1 TRBV4-1 . TGCGCCAGCAGCCCTCTTCTCGGACAGGGGTCCTCCTACGAGCAGTACTTC CASSPLLGQGSSYEQYF
TRBJ2-1 TRBD2 TRBV4-2 . TGTGCCAGCAGCCAAGCAACGGGGGGGCCTGAGCAGTTCTTC CASSQATGGPEQFF
TRBJ1-1 TRBD1 TRBV11-1 many TGTGCCAGCAGCAACGTACAGGGGGCCCCTGAAGCTTTCTTT CASSNVQGAPEAFF
TRBJ2-7 . TRBV5-8 . TGTGCCAGCAGTCGACAAACTGGCGCCTACGAGCAGTACTTC CASSRQTGAYEQYF
TRBJ2-1 TRBD2 TRBV7-9 many TGTGCCAGCACCCCGGGACTAGCGGTCTACAATGAGCAGTTCTTC CASTPGLAVYNEQFF
TRBJ2-1 TRBD2 TRBV29-1 . TGCAGGGGGACTAGCGGGCTCAATGAGCAGTTCTTC CRGTSGLNEQFF
TRBJ1-5 . TRBV29-1 many TGCAGCGTTCAGGCAGACGGCTCTATGGGCAATCAGCCCCAGCATTTT CSVQADGSMGNQPQHF
TRBJ2-3 TRBD2 TRBV5-1 many TGCGCCAGCAGATTTACCGCGACTAGCGGGAAGGATACGCAGTATTTT CASRFTATSGKDTQYF
TRBJ1-1 . TRBV12-3/TRBV12-4 many TGTGCCAGCAGCAAGGGCGTCGGAGCTTTCTTT CASSKGVGAFF
TRBJ2-3 TRBD2 TRBV7-2 . TGTGCCAGCAGCAACCGACTAGCGGGGTCAGATACGCAGTATTTT CASSNRLAGSDTQYF
TRBJ2-1 TRBD2 TRBV2 . TGTGCCAGCACACCCGAGGGTTTCGAGCTAGCGGCATACAATGAGCAGTTCTTC CASTPEGFELAAYNEQFF
TRBJ2-1 TRBD2 TRBV5-1 few TGCGCCAGCAGCGTTAGCGGGGCTAACTACAATGAGCAGTTCTTC CASSVSGANYNEQFF
TRBJ2-3 . TRBV7-3 . TGTGCCAGCAGCCCATTGGGGCGGTCAGCGTATTTTGGAGATACGCAGTATTTT CASSPLGRSAYFGDTQYF